Presented here are 14 T cell receptor beta chains from one specimen sequenced in a study of blood T cell repertoires in COVID-19. Method: immunoSEQ multiplex PCR; TCRdb's copy keeps in-frame clones and lacks some. In the table there are a few hundred thousand clones, about 86% of which are singletons. The sequencing sample was made of peripheral blood. The receptors here all came from a woman between 45 and 65 years old with acute or convalescent COVID-19.

The chain has TRBV20-1 and TRBJ1-1; no clear D. V lost 3 bases, J lost 5 bases, and 16 bases lay in between. The CDR3 is 14 amino acids. Germline V lookup: CDR1 DFQATT, CDR2 SNEGSKA (reference sequence). The CDR3, as DNA: TGCAGTGCTAGTTTCCCGGGGATAGAGACTGAAGCTTTCTTT. It yields the protein CSASFPGIETEAFF.

The chain has TRBV7-3 and TRBJ2-3; the D is unclear. Germline V gene lookup returns CDR1 SGHTA and CDR2 FQGTGA. The CDR3 has 15 residues. V dropped 1 base and J dropped 4 bases, with 12 bases sitting between them. The CDR3 DNA follows: TGTGCCAGCAGCTTAAGAACAGTTTTCCCAGATACGCAGTATTTT. It translates to CASSLRTVFPDTQYF.

The chain links TRBV18 to TRBJ1-5, with D perhaps matching TRBD1 (6 bases). The CDR3 totals 14 residues. Trimming removed 6 bases from V and 3 bases from J, with 12 bases in between. Germline V CDR1 and CDR2: KGHSH, LQKENI. CDR3 DNA sequence: TGTGCCAGCTCGGGGGCAGGCGACAATCAGCCCCAGCATTTT. Protein sequence: CASSGAGDNQPQHF.

This clone was seen once. V and J are TRBV5-1 and TRBJ2-7, with 8 nucleotides matching TRBD1. J lost 5 bases, V lost 4 bases, and 11 bases had no gene match. This CDR3 has 15 residues. CDR1 and CDR2 from the germline V gene are SGHRS and YFSETQ. CDR3 in DNA: TGCGCCAGCAGCACTTTGGGCCCACAGGGGGACGAGCAGTACTTC. Encoded protein: CASSTLGPQGDEQYF. The variable domain in full, completed from reference TRBV5-1 and TRBJ2-7, reads KAGVTQTPRYLIKTRGQQVTLSCSPISGHRSVSWYQQTPGQGLQFLFEYFSETQRNKGNFPGRFSGRQFSNSRSEMNVSTLELGDSALYLCASSTLGPQGDEQYFGPGTRLTVT.

The CDR3 nucleotides read TGCAGCGCACAGAGCCTGACCTACGAGCAGTACTTC. Protein product: CSAQSLTYEQYF. This chain links TRBV29-1 with TRBJ2-7; D gene unclear. Trimming removed 7 bases from V and 2 bases from J, with 12 bases in between. Germline values: CDR1 SQVTM, CDR2 ANQGSEA. The CDR3 sequence is 12 residues long.

The chain recombines TRBV10-3 with TRBJ1-3; 8 bases are shared with TRBD1. CDR1 ENHRY and CDR2 SYGVKD come from the germline V gene. With 3 bases clipped from V and 3 bases from J, the junction kept 4 bases outside the gene matches. The CDR3 is 15 residues long. CDR3 nucleotide sequence: TGTGCCATCAGTGATCCAGGGGGCAGTGGAAACACCATATATTTT. Translating gives CAISDPGGSGNTIYF.

This sequence joins TRBV14 and TRBJ1-1; no definite D call. V lost 4 bases and J 3 bases, leaving 9 bases between the germline ends. The germline gives CDR1 SGHDN, CDR2 FVKESK. The CDR3 covers 13 residues. CDR3 in amino acids: CASSPGIYTEAFF. CDR3 DNA sequence: TGTGCCAGCAGCCCAGGCATCTACACTGAAGCTTTCTTT.

V usage is TRBV9 and J usage is TRBJ1-1, with D maybe TRBD1 (6 bases). V was shortened by 1 base and J by 3 bases, with 10 bases between the two germline ends. This CDR3 has 14 residues. In germline, CDR1 is SGDLS, CDR2 YYNGEE. The CDR3 is CASSVNREYTEAFF. Written as DNA, the CDR3 is TGTGCCAGCAGCGTAAACAGGGAATACACTGAAGCTTTCTTT.

The chain uses TRBV27 and TRBJ1-2; 7 bases align to TRBD1. The V gene's germline CDR1 is MNHEY and CDR2 SMNVEV (reference sequence). The CDR3 runs to 13 residues. V was clipped by 6 bases and J by 3 bases; unmatched bases: 4. CDR3 in amino acids: CASRRGTDYGYTF. In DNA, the CDR3 is TGTGCCAGCAGACGCGGGACAGACTATGGCTACACCTTC.

V and J are TRBV2 and TRBJ1-5, with D tentatively TRBD1 (6 bases). The CDR3 extends over 13 amino acids. V lost 6 bases, J lost 9 bases, and 15 bases lay in between. Looked up from germline, CDR1 is SNHLY and CDR2 is FYNNEI. For the CDR3, the DNA is TGTGCCAGCAGCCAAGCAGGGGACGGGCCCCAGCATTTT. It yields the protein CASSQAGDGPQHF.

J is TRBJ2-1 and V is TRBV5-1; 9 positions match TRBD1. This CDR3 contains 16 residues. The germline CDR1 and CDR2 sequences are SGHRS and YFSETQ. V gave up 0 bases and J gave up 9 bases; unmatched junction bases: 10. The DNA of the CDR3 is TGCGCCAGCAGCTTGGGGCCCTCCGGGACAGGGACTGAGCAGTTCTTC. Its translation: CASSLGPSGTGTEQFF.

V is TRBV19 and J is TRBJ1-2; the D is unclear. The CDR3 sequence is 12 residues long. The germline V and J ends were trimmed by 7 bases and 3 bases, with 9 bases remaining between them. In germline, CDR1 is LNHDA, CDR2 SQIVND (reference sequence). The CDR3 coding sequence is TGTGCCAGTAAGGTGCAGGACTATGGCTACACCTTC. Residues: CASKVQDYGYTF.

V and J are TRBV5-6 and TRBJ1-1; no firm D call. Per the germline V gene, CDR1 is SGHDT and CDR2 is YYEEEE. This CDR3 spans 17 amino acids. The ends were cut back, 3 bases at V and 3 bases at J, with 21 bases in the middle. The CDR3 DNA sequence: TGTGCCAGCAGCTCGGAGACTGGACTCTCGTGGGACACTGAAGCTTTCTTT. This sequence encodes CASSSETGLSWDTEAFF.

CDR3 loop: CASRRGKTGNTIYF. The CDR3 DNA reads as TGCGCCAGCAGAAGGGGAAAAACTGGAAACACCATATATTTT. V is TRBV5-1 and J is TRBJ1-3; D possibly corresponds to TRBD1 (5 bases). Germline V gene data show CDR1 as SGHRS and CDR2 as YFSETQ. The CDR3 is 14 residues long. V was pared by 5 bases and J by 2 bases, with 11 bases between.